Below are 27 T cell receptor beta chains sequenced from a single sample in a study of T-cell reconstitution after alpha-beta-depleted transplantation in children. A library of TCRbeta sequences, prepared with unique molecular identifiers, was generated. TCRdb re-called the PCR reads through MiXCR, storing one row per CDR3 protein. The sample carries 100,000 to 120,000 distinct CDR3 sequences, around a tenth recorded once. The starting material was PBMCs from the stem cell graft donor, obtained from the stem cell graft. The origin of the receptors is a human donor who donated a stem cell graft to a child with acute lymphoblastic leukemia.

Many counts were recorded for this clonotype. V usage is TRBV5-1 and J usage is TRBJ2-3, with 8 bases that match TRBD2. CDR1 is SGHRS and CDR2 is YFSETQ in the germline V gene. With V trimmed by 4 bases and J by 4 bases, 2 bases remained unmatched. This CDR3 is built from 13 residues. CDR3 loop: CASSPGGSDTQYF. Here the CDR3 DNA reads TGCGCCAGCAGCCCGGGAGGGTCAGATACGCAGTATTTT.

In this sample, this clonotype turned up many times. The CDR3 sequence: CSARDSSVSSYEQYF. As DNA, the CDR3 is TGCAGTGCTAGAGATTCTAGCGTGAGCTCCTACGAGCAGTACTTC. This rearrangement joins TRBV20-1 to TRBJ2-7; maybe TRBD2 (6 bases). CDR3 length: 15 residues. The V gene's germline CDR1 is DFQATT and CDR2 SNEGSKA (reference sequence). The V and J ends lost 0 bases and 0 bases respectively, with 12 bases between them.

This clonotype was observed at least ten times. The chain has TRBV14 and TRBJ2-2; D not resolved. V lost 3 bases, J lost 6 bases, and 8 bases lay in between. Germline CDR1 reads SGHDN; CDR2 reads FVKESK. The CDR3 contains 13 residues. CDR3 amino acids: CASSQRRAGELFF. The CDR3 DNA reads TGTGCCAGCAGCCAGAGGCGCGCCGGGGAGCTGTTTTTT.

Many counts were recorded for this clonotype. V is TRBV5-1 and J is TRBJ1-4, with D perhaps matching TRBD1 (5 bases). Per germline, CDR1 SGHRS and CDR2 YFSETQ. The CDR3 sequence is 19 residues long. V shed 0 bases and J shed 0 bases, with 18 bases lying between them. DNA for the CDR3: TGCGCCAGCAGCTTGGACCTTTGGGGACGCCGACCAACTAATGAAAAACTGTTTTTT. Translation: CASSLDLWGRRPTNEKLFF.

This clonotype was seen at least ten times. The chain links TRBV20-1 to TRBJ2-1; 7 nucleotides agree with TRBD2. Germline V CDR1 and CDR2: DFQATT, SNEGSKA (reference sequence). V shed 3 bases and J 0 bases; nucleotides not matched to a gene: 11. CDR3 length equals 17 residues. The CDR3 DNA reads as TGCAGTGCTAGGAGAATAGCGGGTCCTGTCTCCTACAATGAGCAGTTCTTC. This translates into CSARRIAGPVSYNEQFF.

The table lists this clonotype with many counts. The rearrangement links TRBV12-3 or TRBV12-4 to TRBJ1-1, with D possibly TRBD1 on 5 matching bases. The CDR3 covers 13 residues. The V end lost 3 bases, the J end lost 8 bases, and 13 bases lay between the germline ends. The CDR3 loop reads CASSFRPGEEAFF. In nucleotides, the CDR3 is TGTGCCAGCAGTTTCCGGCCGGGGGAGGAAGCTTTCTTT.

This clonotype was seen ten or more times. The rearrangement links TRBV9 to TRBJ2-1; tentative D call: TRBD2 (6 bases). This CDR3 region has 20 residues. Germline loops: CDR1 SGDLS, CDR2 YYNGEE. Trimming took off 0 bases at V and 5 bases at J, with 27 bases between the two ends. The chain's CDR3 is CASSVERYKGRTFGDNEQFF. CDR3 coding DNA: TGTGCCAGCAGCGTAGAAAGGTATAAGGGGAGGACCTTCGGTGACAATGAGCAGTTCTTC.

Comment on this clonotype: A much larger clone sits a single nucleotide away, making a read error possible. The chain couples TRBV10-3 to TRBJ2-6, with TRBD1 matching 8 bases. This CDR3 comprises 17 residues. Germline loops: CDR1 ENHRY, CDR2 SYGVKD. CDR3 nucleotides: TGTGCCATCAGTCCAGGGGGCATGAGCTCTGGGGCCAACGGCCTGACTTTC. Its protein product is CAISPGGMSSGANGLTF.

Ten or more counts support this clonotype. J is TRBJ2-7 and V is TRBV5-1; 10 positions match TRBD2. V dropped 3 bases and J dropped 4; count of bases not matched to a gene: 4. CDR3 size: 14 residues. CDR1 SGHRS and CDR2 YFSETQ come from the germline V gene. DNA for the CDR3: TGCGCCAGCAGCTCGGCTAGCGGGAGTTACGAGCAGTACTTC. Its translation is CASSSASGSYEQYF.

This clonotype showed up many times. The chain uses TRBV9 and TRBJ2-3; D is unresolved. This CDR3 region has 13 residues. CDR1 is SGDLS, CDR2 YYNGEE, per germline. Trimming stripped 2 bases from V and 1 base from J, with 5 bases between. CDR3 sequence (DNA): TGTGCCAGCAGCGTTTCCGGCACAGATACGCAGTATTTT. Its protein is CASSVSGTDTQYF.

This clonotype was picked up many times. J is TRBJ2-3 and V is TRBV15, with TRBD2 as a possible D gene (5 bases). The CDR3 is made up of 15 amino acids. CDR1 and CDR2 (germline): LNHNV, YYDKDF (reference sequence). Trimming removed 0 bases at V and 1 base at J, with 8 bases between. The DNA of the CDR3 is TGTGCCACCAGCAGAGAGAGGGCACGCACAGATACGCAGTATTTT. It encodes CATSRERARTDTQYF.

This clonotype was seen at least ten times. The chain uses TRBV4-3 and TRBJ2-7, with D perhaps matching TRBD1 (6 bases). V gave up 0 bases and J gave up 3 bases, with 12 bases separating them. This CDR3 has 15 amino acids. The germline V gene has CDR1 LGHNA and CDR2 YSLEER. CDR3 amino acids: CASSQDQGLSYEQYF. The CDR3 region has the DNA TGCGCCAGCAGCCAAGATCAGGGGTTAAGCTACGAGCAGTACTTC.

The chain links TRBV5-6 to TRBJ1-5; 8 bases fit TRBD1. Trimming removed 0 bases from V and 0 bases from J; junction bases left unmatched: 11. The CDR3 consists of 19 residues. Germline assignment: CDR1 SGHDT and CDR2 YYEEEE. The CDR3 is CASSLGPGQVSYSNQPQHF. The CDR3 DNA reads as TGTGCCAGCAGCTTGGGGCCGGGACAGGTATCATATAGCAATCAGCCCCAGCATTTT. Filled out from reference TRBV5-6 and TRBJ1-5, the complete variable domain reads DAGVTQSPTHLIKTRGQQVTLRCSPKSGHDTVSWYQQALGQGPQFIFQYYEEEERQRGNFPDRFSGHQFPNYSSELNVNALLLGDSALYLCASSLGPGQVSYSNQPQHFGDGTRLSIL.

In its sample, this clonotype was seen a few times. A much larger clone is a single base away; this may be a read error. The CDR3 spells CASSARTDQPQHF. The CDR3 DNA reads as TGTGCCAGCAGCGCCCGGACCGATCAGCCCCAGCATTTT. The chain recombines TRBV9 with TRBJ1-5; D not resolved. Germline V lookup: CDR1 SGDLS, CDR2 YYNGEE. V lost 3 bases and J 5 bases, leaving 9 bases between the germline ends. This CDR3 is 13 amino acids long.

This clonotype was picked up many times. The chain is built from TRBV7-2 and TRBJ2-7; the match to TRBD2 covers 9 bases. Germline V gene lookup returns CDR1 SGHTA and CDR2 FQGNSA. Germline trimming cut 4 bases from V and 2 bases from J; bases unmatched to any gene: 6. The CDR3 is 15 residues long. CDR3 in amino acids: CASSSRLAATYEQYF. CDR3 DNA: TGTGCCAGCAGCTCAAGACTAGCGGCCACCTACGAGCAGTACTTC.

Only one count was recorded for this clonotype. The rearrangement joins TRBV6-9 to TRBJ1-5, with D maybe TRBD1 (6 bases). Germline V gives CDR1 MNHGY, CDR2 SVAAGI. This CDR3 spans 17 amino acids. The CDR3 region is CAASYSGAAASSQPQHF. Written as DNA, the CDR3 is TGTGCGGCCAGTTATTCAGGGGCGGCGGCCTCCAGTCAGCCCCAGCATTTT.

The table lists this clonotype with a few counts. The rearrangement links TRBV7-6 to TRBJ2-1; 9 nucleotides line up with TRBD1. Germline values: CDR1 SGHVS, CDR2 FNYEAQ. The CDR3 loop spans 17 amino acids. V lost 5 bases, J lost 2 bases, and 10 bases stayed unmatched. The CDR3 spells CASSRTPGQGPYNEQFF. For the CDR3, the DNA is TGTGCCAGCAGCAGAACACCGGGACAGGGCCCCTACAATGAGCAGTTCTTC.

This clonotype was detected ten times or more. The chain has TRBV4-3 and TRBJ2-3; D might be TRBD1 (7 bases). V lost 0 bases and J 0 bases, leaving 22 bases between the germline ends. Germline V CDR1 and CDR2: LGHNA, YSLEER. CDR3 length: 20 amino acids. Here the CDR3 reads CASSQDEGAVAAPSTDTQYF. For the CDR3, the DNA is TGCGCCAGCAGCCAAGATGAGGGGGCGGTAGCGGCACCTAGCACAGATACGCAGTATTTT.

The chain is built from TRBV14 and TRBJ2-7, with D maybe TRBD1 (5 bases). Trimming shortened V by 0 bases and J by 6 bases, and 12 bases separated the two germline ends. CDR1 and CDR2 from the germline V gene are SGHDN and FVKESK. The CDR3 extends over 14 amino acids. The DNA of the CDR3 is TGTGCCAGCAGCCAAGAATTGTGGGGCGCCGAGCAGTACTTC. This sequence encodes CASSQELWGAEQYF.

This clonotype was observed many times. This chain joins TRBV4-3 and TRBJ2-7; 9 nucleotides agree with TRBD1. The CDR3 sequence is 15 residues long. After removal of 2 bases from V and 5 bases from J, the junction contained 7 bases not matched to a gene. CDR1 LGHNA and CDR2 YSLEER come from the germline V gene. The CDR3 nucleotides read TGCGCCAGCAGCCAAAAGGGACAGGGTGTCCACGAGCAGTACTTC. This sequence encodes CASSQKGQGVHEQYF.

The chain carries TRBV7-2 and TRBJ1-2, with 9 bases fitting TRBD1. Trimming took 1 base from V and 7 from J; bases not matched to a gene: 13. Germline V gene sequence: CDR1 SGHTA, CDR2 FQGNSA. The CDR3 extends over 17 amino acids. CDR3 loop: CASSLEPPRDRVTGYTF. The CDR3 DNA sequence: TGTGCCAGCAGCTTAGAGCCCCCCCGGGACAGGGTAACTGGCTACACCTTC.

This clonotype showed up many times. The rearrangement joins TRBV20-1 to TRBJ2-3, with D unresolved. This CDR3 is 14 amino acids long. Trimming cost V 5 bases and J 0 bases, with 12 bases left between them. Germline CDR1 DFQATT, CDR2 SNEGSKA (reference sequence). This CDR3 reads CSAPPRESTDTQYF. CDR3 DNA sequence: TGCAGTGCTCCCCCACGCGAGAGCACAGATACGCAGTATTTT.

This clonotype came up many times. The chain combines TRBV5-1 with TRBJ2-1, with D possibly TRBD1 on 6 matching bases. Deletions cut 5 bases from V and 4 bases from J, with 16 bases between. Germline CDR1 SGHRS, CDR2 YFSETQ. CDR3 length equals 15 residues. In DNA form, the CDR3 reads TGCGCCAGCAGGGGCGTAACAGGGTCTTACAATGAGCAGTTCTTC. Protein sequence: CASRGVTGSYNEQFF.

CDR3 residues: CASSPQSVGEAGYTF. CDR3 bases: TGTGCCAGCTCACCACAGTCAGTCGGCGAGGCTGGCTACACCTTC. The chain recombines TRBV18 with TRBJ1-2; unclear D gene. V shed 1 base and J shed 7 bases, with 16 bases lying between them. Germline V gives CDR1 KGHSH, CDR2 LQKENI. The CDR3 loop spans 15 amino acids.

This clonotype occurred many times. The chain recombines TRBV5-1 with TRBJ2-1; 8 positions match TRBD1. V was clipped by 0 bases and J by 8 bases; unmatched bases: 7. Germline V gives CDR1 SGHRS, CDR2 YFSETQ. The CDR3 runs 15 residues. CDR3 protein: CASSLAQGAKDEQFF. Here the CDR3 DNA reads TGCGCCAGCAGCTTGGCTCAGGGGGCCAAGGATGAGCAGTTCTTC.

In regard to this clonotype: Possible read error: a much larger clone is one base away. CDR3 bases: TGCAGTGCTATGGACTACTCCTACGAGCAGTACTTC. Translating it yields CSAMDYSYEQYF. This chain links TRBV20-1 with TRBJ2-7, with D perhaps TRBD2 (6 bases). Per the germline V gene, CDR1 is DFQATT and CDR2 is SNEGSKA (reference sequence). The CDR3 spans 12 residues. With 4 bases removed from V and 0 bases from J, the gap between germline ends came to 7 bases.

This clonotype was observed many times. The chain links TRBV7-8 to TRBJ1-2, with D possibly TRBD1 on 5 matching bases. CDR3 length: 15 amino acids. V dropped 2 bases and J dropped 4 bases, with 14 bases sitting between them. CDR1 is SGHVS, CDR2 FQNEAQ, per germline. CDR3 sequence reads: CASSLKRTSFYGYTF. CDR3 in DNA: TGTGCCAGCAGCTTAAAAAGGACATCGTTCTATGGCTACACCTTC.